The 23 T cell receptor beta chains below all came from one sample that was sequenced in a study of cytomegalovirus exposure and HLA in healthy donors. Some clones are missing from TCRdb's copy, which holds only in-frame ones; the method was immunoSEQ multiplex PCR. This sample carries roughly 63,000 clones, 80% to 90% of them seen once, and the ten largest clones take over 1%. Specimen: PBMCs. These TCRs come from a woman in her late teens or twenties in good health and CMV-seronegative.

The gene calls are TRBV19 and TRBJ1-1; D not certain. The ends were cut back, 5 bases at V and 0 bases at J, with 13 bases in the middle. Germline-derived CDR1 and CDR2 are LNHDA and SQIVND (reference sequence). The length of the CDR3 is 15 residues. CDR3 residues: CASSPRAGLNTEAFF. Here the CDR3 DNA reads TGTGCCAGTAGTCCTCGAGCAGGATTGAACACTGAAGCTTTCTTT.

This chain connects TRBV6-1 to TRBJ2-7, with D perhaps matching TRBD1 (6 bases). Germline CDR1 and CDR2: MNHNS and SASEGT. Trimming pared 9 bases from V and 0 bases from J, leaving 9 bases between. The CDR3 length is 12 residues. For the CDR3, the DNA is TGTGCCAGTGACAGGCTCTCCTACGAGCAGTACTTC. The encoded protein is CASDRLSYEQYF.

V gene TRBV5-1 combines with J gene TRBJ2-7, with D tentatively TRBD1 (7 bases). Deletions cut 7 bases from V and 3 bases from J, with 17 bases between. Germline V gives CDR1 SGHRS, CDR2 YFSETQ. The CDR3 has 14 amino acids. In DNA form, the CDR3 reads TGCGCCAGCCAGCCCCAGGGGGGAAACTACGAGCAGTACTTC. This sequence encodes CASQPQGGNYEQYF.

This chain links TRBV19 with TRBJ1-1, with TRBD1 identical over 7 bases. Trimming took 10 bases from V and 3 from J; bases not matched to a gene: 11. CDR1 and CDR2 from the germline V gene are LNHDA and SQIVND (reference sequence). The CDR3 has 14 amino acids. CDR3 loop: CATRKGATYTEAFF. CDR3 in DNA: TGTGCCACGCGCAAGGGGGCAACGTACACTGAAGCTTTCTTT. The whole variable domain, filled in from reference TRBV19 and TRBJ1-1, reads DGGITQSPKYLFRKEGQNVTLSCEQNLNHDAMYWYRQDPGQGLRLIYYSQIVNDFQKGDIAEGYSVSREKKESFPLTVTSAQKNPTAFYLCATRKGATYTEAFFGQGTRLTVV.

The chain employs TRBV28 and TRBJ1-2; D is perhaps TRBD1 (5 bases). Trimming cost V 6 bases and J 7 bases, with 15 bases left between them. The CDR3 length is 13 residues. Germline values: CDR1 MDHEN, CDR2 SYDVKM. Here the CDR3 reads CASRTGERFGYTF. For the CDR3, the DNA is TGTGCCAGCAGAACAGGAGAACGTTTTGGCTACACCTTC.

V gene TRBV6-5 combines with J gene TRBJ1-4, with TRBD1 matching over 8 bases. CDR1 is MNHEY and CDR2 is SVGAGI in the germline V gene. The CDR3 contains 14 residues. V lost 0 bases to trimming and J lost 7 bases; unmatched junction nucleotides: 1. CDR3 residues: CASSYSRGLEKLFF. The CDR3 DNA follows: TGTGCCAGCAGTTACTCCAGGGGGCTTGAAAAACTGTTTTTT.

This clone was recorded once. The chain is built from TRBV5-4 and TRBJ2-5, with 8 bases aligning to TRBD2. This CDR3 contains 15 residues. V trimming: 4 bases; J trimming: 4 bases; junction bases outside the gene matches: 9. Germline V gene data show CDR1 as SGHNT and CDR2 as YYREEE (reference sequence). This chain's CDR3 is CASSAPREGGETQYF. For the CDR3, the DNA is TGTGCCAGCAGCGCTCCTCGGGAGGGGGGAGAGACCCAGTACTTC.

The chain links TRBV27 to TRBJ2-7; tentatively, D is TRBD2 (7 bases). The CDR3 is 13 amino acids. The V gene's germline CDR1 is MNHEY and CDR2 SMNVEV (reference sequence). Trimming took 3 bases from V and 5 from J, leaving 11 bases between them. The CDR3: CASSFGRGHEQYF. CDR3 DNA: TGTGCCAGCAGTTTTGGGCGGGGGCACGAGCAGTACTTC.

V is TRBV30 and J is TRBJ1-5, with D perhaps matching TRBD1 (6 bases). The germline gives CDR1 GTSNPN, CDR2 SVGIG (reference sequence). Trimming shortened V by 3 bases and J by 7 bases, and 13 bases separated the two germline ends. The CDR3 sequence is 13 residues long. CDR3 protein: CAWSRGPAQPQHF. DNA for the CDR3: TGTGCCTGGAGCAGGGGCCCCGCCCAGCCCCAGCATTTT.

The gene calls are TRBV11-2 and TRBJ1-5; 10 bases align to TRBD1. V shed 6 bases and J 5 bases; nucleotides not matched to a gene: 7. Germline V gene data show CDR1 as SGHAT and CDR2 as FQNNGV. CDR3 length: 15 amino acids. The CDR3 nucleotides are TGTGCCAGCAGTTTAAAAGACAGGGGGCATCAGCCCCAGCATTTT. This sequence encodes CASSLKDRGHQPQHF.

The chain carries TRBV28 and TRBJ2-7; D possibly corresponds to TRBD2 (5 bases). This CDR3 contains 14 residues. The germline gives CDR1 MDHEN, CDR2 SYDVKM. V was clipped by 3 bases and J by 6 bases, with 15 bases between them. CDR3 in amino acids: CASSLAAGVGEQYF. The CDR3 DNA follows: TGTGCCAGCAGTTTGGCGGCGGGTGTAGGCGAGCAGTACTTC.

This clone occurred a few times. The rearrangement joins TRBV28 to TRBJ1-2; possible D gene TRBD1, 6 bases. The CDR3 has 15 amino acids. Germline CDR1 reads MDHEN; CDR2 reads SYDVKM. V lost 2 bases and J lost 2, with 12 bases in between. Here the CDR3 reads CASSLRGAGNYGYTF. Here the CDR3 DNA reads TGTGCCAGCAGTTTACGGGGGGCGGGAAACTATGGCTACACCTTC.

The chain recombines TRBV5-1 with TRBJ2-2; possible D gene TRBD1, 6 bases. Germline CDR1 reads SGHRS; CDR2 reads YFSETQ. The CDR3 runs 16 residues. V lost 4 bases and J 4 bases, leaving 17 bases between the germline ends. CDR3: CASSREGGLTTGELFF. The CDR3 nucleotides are TGCGCCAGCAGCCGAGAAGGGGGTTTAACCACCGGGGAGCTGTTTTTT.

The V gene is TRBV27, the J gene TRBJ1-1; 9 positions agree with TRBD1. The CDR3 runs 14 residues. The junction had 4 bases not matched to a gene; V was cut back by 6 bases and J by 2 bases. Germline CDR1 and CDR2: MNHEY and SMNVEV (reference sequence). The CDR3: CASRTTGGNTEAFF. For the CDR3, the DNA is TGTGCCAGCAGAACGACAGGGGGAAACACTGAAGCTTTCTTT.

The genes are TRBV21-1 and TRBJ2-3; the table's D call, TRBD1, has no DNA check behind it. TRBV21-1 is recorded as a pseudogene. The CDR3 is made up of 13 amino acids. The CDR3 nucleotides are TGTGCCAGCAGGGGCTATAACACAGATACGCAGTATTTT. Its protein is CASRGYNTDTQYF.

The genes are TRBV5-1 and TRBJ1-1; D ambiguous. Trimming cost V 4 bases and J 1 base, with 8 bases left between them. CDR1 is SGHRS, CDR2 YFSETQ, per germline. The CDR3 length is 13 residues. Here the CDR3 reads CASSPDTNTEAFF. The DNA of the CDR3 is TGCGCCAGCAGCCCCGACACGAACACTGAAGCTTTCTTT. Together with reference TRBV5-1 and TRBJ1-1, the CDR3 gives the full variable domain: KAGVTQTPRYLIKTRGQQVTLSCSPISGHRSVSWYQQTPGQGLQFLFEYFSETQRNKGNFPGRFSGRQFSNSRSEMNVSTLELGDSALYLCASSPDTNTEAFFGQGTRLTVV.

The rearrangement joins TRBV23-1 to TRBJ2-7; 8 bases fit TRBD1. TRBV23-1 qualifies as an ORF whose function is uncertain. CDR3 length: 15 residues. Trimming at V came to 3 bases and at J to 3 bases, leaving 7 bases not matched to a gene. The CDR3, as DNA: TGCGCCAGCAGTCAGGGGGACAGGACTTACTACGAGCAGTACTTC. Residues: CASSQGDRTYYEQYF.

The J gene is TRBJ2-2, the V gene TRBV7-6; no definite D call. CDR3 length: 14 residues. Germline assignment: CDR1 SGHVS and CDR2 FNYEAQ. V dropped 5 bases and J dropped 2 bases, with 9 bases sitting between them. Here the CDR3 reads CASSPPLNTGELFF. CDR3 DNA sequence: TGTGCCAGCAGCCCTCCCCTAAACACCGGGGAGCTGTTTTTT.

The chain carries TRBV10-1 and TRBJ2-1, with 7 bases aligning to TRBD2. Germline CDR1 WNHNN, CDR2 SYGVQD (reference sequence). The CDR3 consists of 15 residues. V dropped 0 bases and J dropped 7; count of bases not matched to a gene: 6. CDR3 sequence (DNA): TGCGCCAGCAGTGAGTCTGAGGGAGGGAGGAATGAGCAGTTCTTC. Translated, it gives CASSESEGGRNEQFF.

The CDR3 region is CASSSDRIYNEQFF. In DNA form, the CDR3 reads TGTGCCAGCAGCTCGGACAGGATCTACAATGAGCAGTTCTTC. V and J are TRBV7-2 and TRBJ2-1, with 7 nucleotides matching TRBD1. After removal of 4 bases from V and 3 bases from J, the junction contained 3 bases not matched to a gene. CDR1 SGHTA and CDR2 FQGNSA come from the germline V gene. CDR3 size: 14 residues.

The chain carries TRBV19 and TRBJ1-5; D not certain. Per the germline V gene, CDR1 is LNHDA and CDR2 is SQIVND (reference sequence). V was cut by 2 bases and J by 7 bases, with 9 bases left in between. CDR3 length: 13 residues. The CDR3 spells CASSIREDQPQHF. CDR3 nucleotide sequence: TGTGCCAGTAGTATACGGGAGGACCAGCCCCAGCATTTT.

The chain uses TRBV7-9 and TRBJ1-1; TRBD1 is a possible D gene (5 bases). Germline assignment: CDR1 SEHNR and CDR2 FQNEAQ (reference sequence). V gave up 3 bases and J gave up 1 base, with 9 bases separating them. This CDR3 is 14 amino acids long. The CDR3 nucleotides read TGTGCCAGCAGCTTCCGGACAAAGAACACTGAAGCTTTCTTT. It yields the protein CASSFRTKNTEAFF.

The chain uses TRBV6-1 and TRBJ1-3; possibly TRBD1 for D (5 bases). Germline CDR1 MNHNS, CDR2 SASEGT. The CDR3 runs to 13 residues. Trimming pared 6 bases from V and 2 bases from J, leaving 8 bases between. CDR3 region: CASRRGAGNTIYF. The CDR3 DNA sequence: TGTGCCAGCAGGCGGGGGGCTGGAAACACCATATATTTT.